Here is one T cell receptor beta chain with its context. The sample originates from a study of cytomegalovirus exposure and HLA in healthy donors. The CDR3 loop spans 18 amino acids. Germline loops: CDR1 SGHVS, CDR2 FQNEAQ. J gave up 1 base and V 0 bases, and 11 bases lay outside the gene matches. The PCR employed 60 Vbeta primers together with 13 Jbeta primers. Profiled with immunoSEQ multiplex PCR; TCRdb holds only in-frame clones, not every one. The sample holds around 100,000 clones, 65% to 85% seen once. Source material: PBMCs. This rearrangement joins TRBV7-8 to TRBJ1-1; 7 bases line up with TRBD1. The TCR originated in a man between 45 and 60 years old in good health and CMV-seropositive. The CDR3 nucleotides read TGTGCCAGCAGCTTAGCTTGGGGTAGACAGGGACGGAACACTGAAGCTTTCTTT. This gives the protein CASSLAWGRQGRNTEAFF.